This T cell receptor (beta chain) was recorded in a study of T cells expressing NK-cell markers. Study overall: Sequencing of TCR beta repertoires drew on sorted CD3+CD56+NKG2C+, CD3+CD56+NKG2C- and CD3+CD56-NKG2C+ T cells. Among eight sequenced donors, seven carried HCMV seropositivity while one was seronegative.

The length of the CDR3 is 14 residues. CDR1 is DFQATT and CDR2 is SNEGSKA in the germline V gene (reference sequence). Concerning this clonotype: Its antigen is unidentified.

Study-level results: HCMV specificity was not established for the expanded NKG2C+ T cell clones. A range of about 1.0-8% of CD8+ T cells consisted of dominant NKG2C+ clonotypes in 5 to 7 donors.

TCRdb reanalyzed the 5' RACE reads, giving one entry per CDR3 protein sequence and no DNA. The sample features about 260,000 distinct CDR3 sequences, with around 0.37% in its top ten. The clonotype comes from a man aged 18 to 29 in good health. The sequencing input was blood T cells: a sorted CD56 or NKG2C T cell subset, CD4+ or CD8+ T cells, or bulk PBMC T cells (not recorded which). V usage is TRBV20-1 and J usage is TRBJ2-6. The CDR3 sequence is CSAPIASGANVLTF.